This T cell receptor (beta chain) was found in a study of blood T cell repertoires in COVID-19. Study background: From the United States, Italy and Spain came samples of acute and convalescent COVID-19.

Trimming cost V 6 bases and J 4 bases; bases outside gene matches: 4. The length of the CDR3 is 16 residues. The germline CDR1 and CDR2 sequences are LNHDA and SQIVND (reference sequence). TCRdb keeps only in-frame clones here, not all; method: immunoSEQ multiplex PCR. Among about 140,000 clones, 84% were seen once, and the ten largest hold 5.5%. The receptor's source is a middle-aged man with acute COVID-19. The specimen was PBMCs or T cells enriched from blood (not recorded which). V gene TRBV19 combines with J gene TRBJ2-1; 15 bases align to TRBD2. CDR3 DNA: TGTGCCAGTAGCGACGGACTAGCGGGAGGGTACAATGAGCAGTTCTTC. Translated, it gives CASSDGLAGGYNEQFF.